The TCR beta chain under discussion was sequenced for a study of shared clonotypes between healthy human individuals. Measured with immunoSEQ multiplex PCR; TCRdb has only the in-frame clones, and not every one. In the table there are approximately 2,300,000 clones, roughly 92% of which are singletons. Comment on this clone: Its antigen is not known.

Study findings and constraints: When compared with the clonotypes that were shared by all four sorted-subset donors, the non-shared clonotypes turned out to have lower generation probabilities. Limited genetic and exposure-history diversity came from having few donors.

The length of the CDR3 is 16 residues. Trimming cost V 4 bases and J 3 bases; bases outside gene matches: 8. CDR1 SGDLS and CDR2 YYNGEE come from the germline V gene. The TCR sequence derives from a man younger than 35 in good health. Some clones in this sample may be carry-over from other donors' samples. Sequencing input: naive CD4+ T cells from PBMCs. Subset described: CD45RA+ positively selected. This chain connects TRBV9 to TRBJ1-3, with 9 bases fitting TRBD1. The CDR3 sequence: CASSKQGASGGNTIYF. DNA of the CDR3: TGTGCCAGCAGCAAACAGGGGGCAAGCGGTGGAAACACCATATATTTT.